Presented here are 12 T cell receptor beta chains from one specimen sequenced in a study of T-cell reconstitution after alpha-beta-depleted transplantation in children. Unique molecular identifiers featured in how the TCRbeta library was prepared. Using its own MiXCR run on the PCR reads, TCRdb lists one record per CDR3 protein. The repertoire holds 450,000 to 550,000 distinct CDR3 sequences, with approximately 10% as singletons. Sequenced material: PBMCs, mostly from graft donor cells, taken 180 days after TCRalphabeta/CD19-depleted stem cell transplant. These receptor sequences come from a female patient between 2 and 15 years old who had a stem cell transplant for aplastic anemia, so the T cells may come from the graft donor.

The chain combines TRBV5-1 with TRBJ1-2; D is unresolved. The CDR3 runs to 13 residues. Germline V gene data show CDR1 as SGHRS and CDR2 as YFSETQ. V lost 0 bases and J lost 7, with 10 bases in between. Here the CDR3 DNA reads TGCGCCAGCAGCTTGGCCGGTCGAAGTGGCTACACCTTC. Its protein product is CASSLAGRSGYTF.

This clonotype has only a few counts. The V gene is TRBV14, the J gene TRBJ2-5, with no clear D. Trimming pared 4 bases from V and 5 bases from J, leaving 20 bases between. Germline values: CDR1 SGHDN, CDR2 FVKESK. The CDR3 is 16 amino acids. In nucleotides, the CDR3 is TGTGCCAGCAGCCCAAGCCCAACTGTCTTACTGGAGACCCAGTACTTC. It is translated as CASSPSPTVLLETQYF.

V is TRBV7-2 and J is TRBJ2-3, with 8 bases aligning to TRBD1. Germline-derived CDR1 and CDR2 are SGHTA and FQGNSA. The ends lost 5 bases at V and 3 bases at J; junction bases unmatched: 10. The CDR3 is 16 amino acids. CDR3 amino acids: CASSPPRTGRTDTQYF. Here the CDR3 DNA reads TGTGCCAGCAGCCCACCCAGGACAGGGAGAACAGATACGCAGTATTTT. The variable domain in full, with the rest retrieved from reference TRBV7-2 and TRBJ2-3, is GAGVSQSPSNKVTEKGKDVELRCDPISGHTALYWYRQSLGQGLEFLIYFQGNSAPDKSGLPSDRFSAERTGGSVSTLTIQRTQQEDSAVYLCASSPPRTGRTDTQYFGPGTRLTVL.

The gene calls are TRBV7-2 and TRBJ2-3, with 8 bases lining up with TRBD2. This CDR3 contains 17 residues. Germline V gives CDR1 SGHTA, CDR2 FQGNSA. The V and J ends lost 1 base and 1 base, in that order; junction bases with no gene match: 7. The CDR3 coding sequence is TGTGCCAGCAGCTTAGGGGTGAGCGGGAGTGGCACAGATACGCAGTATTTT. Translated: CASSLGVSGSGTDTQYF.

V and J are TRBV27 and TRBJ1-5; 8 bases are a match to TRBD1. CDR3 length equals 13 residues. Per the germline V gene, CDR1 is MNHEY and CDR2 is SMNVEV (reference sequence). V gave up 5 bases and J gave up 10 bases; unmatched junction bases: 7. This CDR3 reads CASSLIQGEPQHF. CDR3 nucleotide sequence: TGTGCCAGCAGTCTAATACAGGGGGAACCCCAGCATTTT.

The gene calls are TRBV4-3 and TRBJ2-5; D call uncertain. The germline CDR1 and CDR2 sequences are LGHNA and YSLEER. This CDR3 comprises 16 residues. Between the trimmed V and J ends, which lost 3 bases and 5 bases, there was a span of 19 bases. CDR3 protein: CASSHFAISRTETQYF. The CDR3 nucleotides are TGCGCCAGCAGCCATTTTGCCATCTCGCGTACGGAGACCCAGTACTTC.

This clonotype was observed many times. The V call is TRBV5-1, the J call TRBJ2-2, with D maybe TRBD1 (5 bases). Between the trimmed V and J ends, which lost 5 bases and 0 bases, there was a span of 17 bases. Germline V CDR1 and CDR2: SGHRS, YFSETQ. CDR3 size: 17 residues. CDR3 DNA sequence: TGCGCCAGCAGTTCACTCACCAGGGTCCCGAACACCGGGGAGCTGTTTTTT. This encodes CASSSLTRVPNTGELFF.

CDR3: CSARGPGGGIYNEQFF. CDR3 nucleotides: TGCAGTGCTAGAGGCCCGGGGGGGGGGATCTACAATGAGCAGTTCTTC. This chain connects TRBV20-1 to TRBJ2-1, with TRBD2 matching 8 bases. Trimming removed 1 base from V and 3 bases from J; junction bases left unmatched: 8. CDR1 is DFQATT and CDR2 is SNEGSKA in the germline V gene (reference sequence). This CDR3 is 16 amino acids long.

CDR3 nucleotides: TGTGCCAGCAGACAGGGGGCGAGTGAGCAGTTCTTC. Protein: CASRQGASEQFF. This chain uses TRBV12-3 or TRBV12-4 with TRBJ2-1; TRBD1 matches at 9 bases. V was pared by 6 bases and J by 9 bases, with 3 bases of the junction left unmatched. The CDR3 contains 12 residues.

This chain joins TRBV5-1 and TRBJ2-1, with 7 bases aligning to TRBD2. V lost 3 bases and J lost 1; bases outside the gene matches: 10. There are 17 residues in the CDR3. The germline CDR1 and CDR2 sequences are SGHRS and YFSETQ. This CDR3 reads CASSWPSSGRSYNEQFF. CDR3 bases: TGCGCCAGCAGCTGGCCATCTAGCGGCAGATCCTACAATGAGCAGTTCTTC.

This clonotype was found a few times. This chain connects TRBV7-2 to TRBJ2-7, with TRBD1 identical over 8 bases. This CDR3 is built from 13 residues. V lost 5 bases to trimming and J lost 7 bases; unmatched junction nucleotides: 7. Germline V gene lookup returns CDR1 SGHTA and CDR2 FQGNSA. CDR3 sequence (DNA): TGTGCCAGCAGCCGGGACAGGTTTCGGGAGCAGTACGTC. This translates into CASSRDRFREQYV.

This rearrangement joins TRBV11-2 to TRBJ2-1; 13 bases align to TRBD2. The junction had 11 bases not matched to a gene; V was cut back by 8 bases and J by 10 bases. The CDR3 totals 15 residues. Germline V gene lookup returns CDR1 SGHAT and CDR2 FQNNGV. The CDR3 DNA reads TGTGCCAGCTCTGGTTGGACTAGCGGGGGAGAGGAGCAGTTCTTC. It translates to CASSGWTSGGEEQFF.